A selection of T cell receptor beta chains follows, all from one sample in a study of shared clonotypes between healthy human individuals. Clones were read by immunoSEQ multiplex PCR, and TCRdb kept only the in-frame ones, dropping some. Counted here are approximately 2,300,000 clones, less than 95% occurring once; the ten biggest clones make up 0.37%. The source material was naive CD4+ T cells from PBMCs. The receptors were sampled from a man younger than 30 in good health. Some clones in this sample may be carry-over from other donors' samples. The CDR3 runs from the conserved cysteine through the conserved F or W. D genes are given only for firm matches. Not all rows give a size; the values are once, few, many and, for expanded clones, a class.

d_call: NA
j_call: TRBJ2-3
clone_size: NA
v_call: TRBV28
cdr3_length: 14
cdr3_nt: TGTGCCGGGCAGTCCGGGACTAGCACAGATACGCAGTATTTT
cdr3_aa: CAGQSGTSTDTQYF

d_call: NA
j_call: TRBJ1-5
clone_size: NA
v_call: TRBV11-2
cdr3_length: 14
cdr3_nt: TGTGCCAGCAGCTTAACTAATTCGAATCAGCCCCAGCATTTT
cdr3_aa: CASSLTNSNQPQHF

d_call: TRBD2
j_call: TRBJ2-1
clone_size: NA
v_call: TRBV18
cdr3_length: 14
cdr3_nt: TGTGCCAGCTCAGCCCTAGCGGAGTACAATGAGCAGTTCTTC
cdr3_aa: CASSALAEYNEQFF

d_call: NA
j_call: TRBJ2-1
clone_size: NA
v_call: TRBV2
cdr3_length: 16
cdr3_nt: TGTGCCAGCAGTGAAGAACAGGCCCTTGGGGGCCATGAGCAGTTCTTC
cdr3_aa: CASSEEQALGGHEQFF

d_call: TRBD2
j_call: TRBJ2-3
clone_size: NA
v_call: TRBV7-8
cdr3_length: 16
cdr3_nt: TGTGCCAGCAGCAAACTAGCGGGAGGGCCTGCAGATACGCAGTATTTT
cdr3_aa: CASSKLAGGPADTQYF

d_call: NA
j_call: TRBJ2-1
clone_size: NA
v_call: TRBV7-9
cdr3_length: 17
cdr3_nt: TGTGCCAGCTACAGACTAGTGCCGTTAAGCTCCTACAATGAGCAGTTCTTC
cdr3_aa: CASYRLVPLSSYNEQFF

d_call: TRBD2
j_call: TRBJ2-7
clone_size: NA
v_call: TRBV5-8
cdr3_length: 16
cdr3_nt: TGTGCCAGCAACCCCGGCGGGGCGGGGGTATCCTACGAGCAGTACTTC
cdr3_aa: CASNPGGAGVSYEQYF

d_call: NA
j_call: TRBJ2-1
clone_size: NA
v_call: TRBV29-1
cdr3_length: 13
cdr3_nt: TGCAGCGTTGTGGAGGCGACGAATCATGAGCAGTTCTTC
cdr3_aa: CSVVEATNHEQFF

d_call: NA
j_call: TRBJ2-1
clone_size: NA
v_call: TRBV27
cdr3_length: 13
cdr3_nt: TGTGCCAGCAGCCTACTTGGCTACAATGAGCAGTTCTTC
cdr3_aa: CASSLLGYNEQFF

d_call: NA
j_call: TRBJ1-4
clone_size: NA
v_call: TRBV6-5
cdr3_length: 14
cdr3_nt: TGTGCCAGCACTTACAGCAATTCTAATGAAAAACTGTTTTTT
cdr3_aa: CASTYSNSNEKLFF

d_call: NA
j_call: TRBJ2-3
clone_size: NA
v_call: TRBV18
cdr3_length: 15
cdr3_nt: TGTGCCAGCTCACCGCTCGAGAGGAGCACAGATACGCAGTATTTT
cdr3_aa: CASSPLERSTDTQYF

d_call: NA
j_call: TRBJ2-3
clone_size: once
v_call: TRBV15
cdr3_length: 19
cdr3_nt: TGTGCCACCAGCAGAGATAGTGTCGGAGTTATTACTAGCACAGATACGCAGTATTTT
cdr3_aa: CATSRDSVGVITSTDTQYF

d_call: NA
j_call: TRBJ2-5
clone_size: few
v_call: TRBV29-1
cdr3_length: 12
cdr3_nt: TGCAGCGGGGTGGAGGGGCAAGAGACCCAGTACTTC
cdr3_aa: CSGVEGQETQYF

d_call: NA
j_call: TRBJ2-7
clone_size: NA
v_call: TRBV5-4
cdr3_length: 16
cdr3_nt: TGTGCCAGCAGCTTGGGAGGACTAAGTTATGGCAACGAGCAGTACTTC
cdr3_aa: CASSLGGLSYGNEQYF

d_call: NA
j_call: TRBJ1-1
clone_size: NA
v_call: TRBV7-3
cdr3_length: 14
cdr3_nt: TGTGCCAGCAGCTACTCGGTTGGGGAAACTGAAGCTTTCTTT
cdr3_aa: CASSYSVGETEAFF

d_call: TRBD1
j_call: TRBJ1-4
clone_size: NA
v_call: TRBV10-3
cdr3_length: 13
cdr3_nt: TGTGCCATCAGCCGACAGGGCCGTGAAAAACTGTTTTTT
cdr3_aa: CAISRQGREKLFF